Below are 10 T cell receptor beta chains sequenced from a single sample in a study of T cell responses to AZD1222 COVID-19 vaccine. Only in-frame clones appear in the TCRdb table, and some are missing; sequencing was by immunoSEQ multiplex PCR. Of approximately 94,000 clones listed, more than 75% are singletons. The sequenced sample was peripheral blood, obtained on day 0 of MenACWY control vaccination. Every receptor here comes from an adult in good health.

This clone was picked up one time. This sequence joins TRBV20-1 and TRBJ2-5; the D is unclear. Trimming shortened V by 0 bases and J by 7 bases, and 6 bases separated the two germline ends. Germline values: CDR1 DFQATT, CDR2 SNEGSKA (reference sequence). This CDR3 spans 11 amino acids. CDR3 amino acids: CSAREARTQYF. CDR3 DNA: TGCAGTGCTAGAGAAGCACGGACCCAGTACTTC.

The rearrangement joins TRBV18 to TRBJ2-7, with a tentative D call TRBD2 (6 bases). This CDR3 has 15 residues. Trimming removed 5 bases from V and 0 bases from J, with 14 bases in between. Germline CDR1 KGHSH, CDR2 LQKENI. CDR3 DNA: TGTGCCAGCTCATTTCTCGAGGGACTCTCCTACGAGCAGTACTTC. Amino acid sequence: CASSFLEGLSYEQYF.

The chain couples TRBV7-2 to TRBJ2-3; D might be TRBD1 or TRBD2, each matching 5 bases. The CDR3 sequence is 12 residues long. Germline lookup yields CDR1 SGHTA and CDR2 FQGNSA. Trimming removed 10 bases from V and 5 bases from J, with 13 bases in between. DNA of the CDR3: TGTGCCACCCGCTTTGGGGGAGATACGCAGTATTTT. It translates to CATRFGGDTQYF.

The count of this clone is one. This chain uses TRBV6-2 or TRBV6-3 with TRBJ2-1, with 9 bases aligning to TRBD2. Germline assignment: CDR1 MNHEY and CDR2 SVGEGT. J lost 10 bases, V lost 5 bases, and 0 bases had no gene match. This CDR3 has 11 residues. The CDR3 nucleotides read TGTGCCAGCAGTAGCGGGAGGGAGCAGTTCTTC. Translation: CASSSGREQFF.

This chain uses TRBV20-1 with TRBJ1-1; D remains ambiguous. The CDR3 is 11 residues long. Looked up from germline, CDR1 is DFQATT and CDR2 is SNEGSKA (reference sequence). Trimming cost V 4 bases and J 8 bases, with 11 bases left between them. CDR3 sequence reads: CSATEVGEAFF. DNA for the CDR3: TGCAGTGCTACAGAAGTGGGGGAAGCTTTCTTT.

The J gene is TRBJ2-7, the V gene TRBV10-3, with D hard to call. The CDR3 sequence is 14 residues long. Germline V gives CDR1 ENHRY, CDR2 SYGVKD. Deletions cut 4 bases from V and 6 bases from J, with 16 bases between. CDR3 amino acids: CAISGWTPSGEQYF. In DNA, the CDR3 is TGTGCCATCAGTGGCTGGACGCCTTCGGGCGAGCAGTACTTC.

This clone was counted only a few times. The rearrangement uses TRBV7-2 and TRBJ2-1, with 9 bases lining up with TRBD2. The CDR3 is 15 amino acids. The V gene's germline CDR1 is SGHTA and CDR2 FQGNSA. Trimming took 3 bases from V and 2 from J; bases not matched to a gene: 2. The DNA for the CDR3 is TGTGCCAGCAGCTTGGGACTAGCTGCCTACAATGAGCAGTTCTTC. Translating it yields CASSLGLAAYNEQFF.

The rearrangement links TRBV5-1 to TRBJ2-3, with 13 bases identical to TRBD2. Trimming cost V 4 bases and J 3 bases; bases outside gene matches: 5. The germline CDR1 and CDR2 sequences are SGHRS and YFSETQ. This CDR3 is built from 16 residues. CDR3 in amino acids: CASSGGLAGETDTQYF. The CDR3 bases are TGCGCCAGCAGCGGAGGACTAGCGGGAGAGACAGATACGCAGTATTTT.

CDR3 nucleotides: TGTGCCAGCAGTTTATGGTTGAGCTCCTACAATGAGCAGTTCTTC. This encodes CASSLWLSSYNEQFF. The rearrangement links TRBV27 to TRBJ2-1, with D unclear. Germline CDR1 MNHEY, CDR2 SMNVEV (reference sequence). CDR3 length: 15 residues. V lost 1 base, J lost 0 bases, and 7 bases lay in between.

V is TRBV7-2 and J is TRBJ1-6, with no clear D. The CDR3 extends over 14 amino acids. The germline V gene encodes CDR1 SGHTA and CDR2 FQGNSA. V dropped 2 bases and J dropped 13 bases, with 15 bases sitting between them. This chain's CDR3 is CASSLPDREGPLHF. CDR3 nucleotides: TGTGCCAGCAGCTTACCCGATCGGGAAGGTCCCCTCCACTTT. Full variable domain (outside the CDR3, taken from reference TRBV7-2 and TRBJ1-6): GAGVSQSPSNKVTEKGKDVELRCDPISGHTALYWYRQSLGQGLEFLIYFQGNSAPDKSGLPSDRFSAERTGGSVSTLTIQRTQQEDSAVYLCASSLPDREGPLHFGNGTRLTVT.